This T cell receptor beta chain was obtained from a study of T cells in Graves' hyperthyroidism and ophthalmopathy. Germline CDR1 MNHEY, CDR2 SVGEGT. The V end lost 6 bases, the J end lost 1 base, and 9 bases lay between the germline ends. The length of the CDR3 is 13 residues. The source material, RNA transcripts, was used to amplify TCR beta CDR3 regions. An initial round of RT-PCR targeting the TCR CDR3 relied on the HTBI primer set. Using its own MiXCR run on the multiplex PCR reads, TCRdb lists one record per CDR3 protein. The data hold about 350,000 distinct CDR3 sequences, with around 18% observed a single time.

Sequenced input: blood. This rearrangement joins TRBV6-2 or TRBV6-3 to TRBJ1-1, with unresolved D. This TCR derives from a woman between 40 and 55 years old with Graves' ophthalmopathy. For the CDR3, the DNA is TGTGCCAGCAGCTCTGTCACGAACACTGAAGCTTTCTTT. Translating it yields CASSSVTNTEAFF.